Listed below are T cell receptor beta chains from one sample, sequenced in a study of T cell responses to AZD1222 COVID-19 vaccine. The method was immunoSEQ multiplex PCR; TCRdb's version includes in-frame clones alone and lacks a portion of them. This table holds some 130,000 clones, 89% found once. This specimen consisted of peripheral blood, obtained on day 0 of AZD1222 vaccination. These receptors all come from an adult in good health. The CDR3 runs from the conserved cysteine through the conserved F or W. A D gene is named only where the DNA matches it firmly. For some rows the clone size is stated as once, few or many, or as a class when expanded; others skip it.

abundance	v_gene	d_gene	j_gene	CDR3aa	CDR3nt
-	TRBV25-1	-	TRBJ1-1	CASSVVDATEAFF	TGTGCCAGCAGCGTGGTGGATGCCACTGAAGCTTTCTTT
-	TRBV11-3	-	TRBJ1-1	CASSLDGYEAFF	TGTGCCAGCAGCTTAGATGGGTACGAAGCTTTCTTT
-	TRBV6-5	TRBD2	TRBJ2-5	CASSYSGLAPQETQYF	TGTGCCAGCAGTTACAGCGGACTAGCCCCTCAAGAGACCCAGTACTTC
-	TRBV7-3	-	TRBJ1-1	CASSEGGPTEAFF	TGTGCCAGCAGCGAAGGGGGGCCCACTGAAGCTTTCTTT
-	TRBV30	-	TRBJ2-5	CAWSAQETQYF	TGTGCCTGGAGTGCCCAAGAGACCCAGTACTTC
-	TRBV30	-	TRBJ2-1	CAWTKGGLYNEQFF	TGTGCCTGGACCAAGGGGGGGCTATACAATGAGCAGTTCTTC
-	TRBV18	-	TRBJ2-4	CASSPPERGNIQYF	TGTGCCAGCTCACCACCGGAGAGAGGAAACATTCAGTACTTC
-	TRBV29-1	-	TRBJ1-1	CSVVPLLGNTEAFF	TGCAGCGTTGTCCCCCTCCTCGGCAACACTGAAGCTTTCTTT
-	TRBV7-9	TRBD2	TRBJ2-5	CAYPGAGGQETQYF	TGTGCCTACCCGGGAGCGGGGGGACAAGAGACCCAGTACTTC
few	TRBV4-1	-	TRBJ1-5	CASSRTGMANQPQHF	TGCGCCAGCAGCCGGACCGGGATGGCCAATCAGCCCCAGCATTTT
-	TRBV5-1	-	TRBJ2-7	CASSLGDAYEQYF	TGCGCCAGCAGCTTGGGGGATGCCTACGAGCAGTACTTC
-	TRBV5-1	-	TRBJ1-1	CASSPSRWAREAANTEAFF	TGCGCCAGCAGCCCTTCACGGTGGGCAAGGGAAGCAGCAAACACTGAAGCTTTCTTT
-	TRBV5-8	-	TRBJ1-2	CASSFQAAALTDGYTF	TGTGCCAGCAGCTTCCAGGCCGCAGCACTCACGGATGGCTACACCTTC
-	TRBV6-2/TRBV6-3	-	TRBJ2-1	CASSYSLWQFF	TGTGCCAGCAGTTACTCGCTGTGGCAGTTCTTC